Below, one T cell receptor beta chain is given with its context. Its antigen is undetermined. Focal radiation plus CTLA-4 blockade with ipilimumab was administered to patients who had chemo-refractory metastatic non-small-cell lung cancer. Measured with immunoSEQ multiplex PCR; TCRdb has only the in-frame clones, and not every one. The profile shows roughly 80,000 clones, over 70% of them singletons. The data are from a study of radiotherapy plus CTLA-4 blockade in lung cancer. The study's findings and limits: Strongest reported response predictors: early blood clone changes and post-radiation interferon-beta. There was expansion of tumor-derived TCR clones in blood after radiotherapy plus ipilimumab.

V was pared by 2 bases and J by 1 base, with 9 bases of the junction left unmatched. The CDR3 extends over 17 amino acids. CDR1 and CDR2 from the germline V gene are SGHRS and YFSETQ. The chain combines TRBV5-1 with TRBJ2-5, with 9 bases lining up with TRBD2. The source material was peripheral blood, sampled from a patient treated with radiotherapy plus ipilimumab. This sequence was found in a human donor with non-small cell lung cancer who had a partial response to radiotherapy plus ipilimumab. Some clones in this sample may be carry-over from other donors' samples. CDR3 sequence: CASSFRLAERLQETQYF. In DNA form, the CDR3 reads TGCGCCAGCAGCTTCCGACTAGCGGAGAGACTCCAAGAGACCCAGTACTTC.